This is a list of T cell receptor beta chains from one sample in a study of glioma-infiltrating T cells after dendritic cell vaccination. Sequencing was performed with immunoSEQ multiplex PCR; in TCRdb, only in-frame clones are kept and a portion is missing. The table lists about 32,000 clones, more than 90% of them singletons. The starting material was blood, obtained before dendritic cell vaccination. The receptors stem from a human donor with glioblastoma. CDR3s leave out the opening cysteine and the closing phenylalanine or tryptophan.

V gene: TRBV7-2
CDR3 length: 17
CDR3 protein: AGSLEGKGWRHLWDEQF

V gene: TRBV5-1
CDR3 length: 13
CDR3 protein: ASSSTGGDSYEQY

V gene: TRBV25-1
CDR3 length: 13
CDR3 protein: ASSAGQGFYNEQF

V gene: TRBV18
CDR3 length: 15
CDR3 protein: ASSPTPDRGLGYTIY

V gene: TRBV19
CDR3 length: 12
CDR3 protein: ASSPTGQRYGYT

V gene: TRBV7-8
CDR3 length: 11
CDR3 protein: ASSMTGLETQY

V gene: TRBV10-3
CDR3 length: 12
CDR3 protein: AIRDSTSNTEAF

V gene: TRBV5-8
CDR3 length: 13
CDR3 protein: ASSPLYSSGQPQH

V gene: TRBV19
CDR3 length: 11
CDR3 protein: ASSGGNNSPLH

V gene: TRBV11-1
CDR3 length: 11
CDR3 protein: ASSHERGTGYT

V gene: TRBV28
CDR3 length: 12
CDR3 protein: ASRRTGGNYEQY

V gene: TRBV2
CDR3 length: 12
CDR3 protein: ASSPTATGYEQY

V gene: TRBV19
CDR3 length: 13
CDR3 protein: ASSGLAGAYNEQF

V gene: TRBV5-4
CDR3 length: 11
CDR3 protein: ASSRGGVSPLH

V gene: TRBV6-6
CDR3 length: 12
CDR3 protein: ASSYSSGGYGYT

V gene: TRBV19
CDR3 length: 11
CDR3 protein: ASSSGGVGTQY

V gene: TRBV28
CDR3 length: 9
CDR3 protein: ASSRSGGYT

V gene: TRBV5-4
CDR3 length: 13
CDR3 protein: ASSLGGSLRLEAF

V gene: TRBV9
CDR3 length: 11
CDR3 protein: ASSVDRGNGYT

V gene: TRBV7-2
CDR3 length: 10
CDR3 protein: ASSLGANVLT

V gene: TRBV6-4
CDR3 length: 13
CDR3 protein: ASSEGLAGTGELF

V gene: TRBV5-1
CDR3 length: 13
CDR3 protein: ASSLEWGGNNEQF

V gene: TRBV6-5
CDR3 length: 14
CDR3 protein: ASSSSVVGLESPLH

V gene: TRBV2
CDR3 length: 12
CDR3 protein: ASREDRVRETQY

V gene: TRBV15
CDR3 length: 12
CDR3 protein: ATSRGGEQETQY

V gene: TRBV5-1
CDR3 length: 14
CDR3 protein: ASGLTSGGSTDTQY

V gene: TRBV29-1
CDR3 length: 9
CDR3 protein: SVGQGHTIY

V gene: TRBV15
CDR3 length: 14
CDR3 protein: ATSSLRDREGYGYT

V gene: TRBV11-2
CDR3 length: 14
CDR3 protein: ASSGYTGMRTDTQY

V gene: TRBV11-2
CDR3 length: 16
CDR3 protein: ASSSRLAGGPKTDTQY

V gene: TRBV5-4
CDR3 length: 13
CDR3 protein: ASSTGQGFTGELF

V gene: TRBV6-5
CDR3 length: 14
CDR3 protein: ASSYSRRGNFNEQF

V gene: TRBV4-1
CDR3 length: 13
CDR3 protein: ATRNSPLNNSPLH

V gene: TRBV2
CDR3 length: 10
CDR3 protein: ASRRRQIEAF

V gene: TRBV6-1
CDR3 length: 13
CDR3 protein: ASSPDRVATGELF

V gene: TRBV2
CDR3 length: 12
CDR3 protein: ASSPAGGIPEAF

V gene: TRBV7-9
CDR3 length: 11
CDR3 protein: ASSREVGSPLH

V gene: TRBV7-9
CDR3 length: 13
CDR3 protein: ASSFRQESSYEQY

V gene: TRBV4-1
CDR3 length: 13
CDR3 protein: ASSQGPQGHQPQH

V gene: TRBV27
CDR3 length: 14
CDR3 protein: ASGPLISGPYNEQF

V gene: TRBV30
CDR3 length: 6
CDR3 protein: AWTRQY

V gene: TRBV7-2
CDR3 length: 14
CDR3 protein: ASSPRARLITGELF

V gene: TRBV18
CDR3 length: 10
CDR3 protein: ASSPAKETQY

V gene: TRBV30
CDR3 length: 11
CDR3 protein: AWSKGGNQPQH

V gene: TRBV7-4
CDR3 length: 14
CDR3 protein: ASSHLFDSYSYEQY

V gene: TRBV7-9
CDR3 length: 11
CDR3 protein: ASSRQGIEKLF

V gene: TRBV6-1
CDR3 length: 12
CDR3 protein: ASSLAPGTGELF

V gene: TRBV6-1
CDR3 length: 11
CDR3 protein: ASRQDSNYGYT

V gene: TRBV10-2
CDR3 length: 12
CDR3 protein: ASIRSQNTGELF

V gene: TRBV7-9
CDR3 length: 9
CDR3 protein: ASSTGYEQY

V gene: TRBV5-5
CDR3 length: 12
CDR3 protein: ASSKTGGRQPQH

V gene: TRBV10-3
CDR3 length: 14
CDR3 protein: AISETGTGNDNEQF

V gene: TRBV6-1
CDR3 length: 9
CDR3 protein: AAAGGSEQF

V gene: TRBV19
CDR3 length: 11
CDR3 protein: ASSRRQGEGYT

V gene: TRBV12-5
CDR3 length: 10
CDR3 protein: ASGLPGEGYT

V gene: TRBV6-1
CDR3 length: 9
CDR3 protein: AGASGGTQY

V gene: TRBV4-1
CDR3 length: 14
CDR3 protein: ASSLASPDYTDTQY

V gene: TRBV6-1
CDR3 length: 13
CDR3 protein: ASSEMEGANTEAF

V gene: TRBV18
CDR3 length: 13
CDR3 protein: ASSPSSGEYTEAF